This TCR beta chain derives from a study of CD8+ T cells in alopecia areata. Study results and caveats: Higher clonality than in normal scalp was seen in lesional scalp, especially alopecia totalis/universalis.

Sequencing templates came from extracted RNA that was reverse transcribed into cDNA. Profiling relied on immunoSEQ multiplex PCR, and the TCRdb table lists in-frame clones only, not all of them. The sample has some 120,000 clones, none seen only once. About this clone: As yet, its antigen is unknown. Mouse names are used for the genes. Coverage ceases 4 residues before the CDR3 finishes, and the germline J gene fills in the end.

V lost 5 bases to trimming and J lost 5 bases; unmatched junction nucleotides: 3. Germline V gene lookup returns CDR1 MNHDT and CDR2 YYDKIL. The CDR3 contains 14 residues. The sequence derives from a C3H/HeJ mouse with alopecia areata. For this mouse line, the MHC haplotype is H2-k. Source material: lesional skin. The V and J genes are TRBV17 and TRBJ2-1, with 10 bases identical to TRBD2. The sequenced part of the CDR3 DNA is TGTGCTAGCAGTGTGACTGGGGGGAATGCT. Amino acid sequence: CASSVTGGNA. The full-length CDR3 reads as CASSVTGGNAEQFF.